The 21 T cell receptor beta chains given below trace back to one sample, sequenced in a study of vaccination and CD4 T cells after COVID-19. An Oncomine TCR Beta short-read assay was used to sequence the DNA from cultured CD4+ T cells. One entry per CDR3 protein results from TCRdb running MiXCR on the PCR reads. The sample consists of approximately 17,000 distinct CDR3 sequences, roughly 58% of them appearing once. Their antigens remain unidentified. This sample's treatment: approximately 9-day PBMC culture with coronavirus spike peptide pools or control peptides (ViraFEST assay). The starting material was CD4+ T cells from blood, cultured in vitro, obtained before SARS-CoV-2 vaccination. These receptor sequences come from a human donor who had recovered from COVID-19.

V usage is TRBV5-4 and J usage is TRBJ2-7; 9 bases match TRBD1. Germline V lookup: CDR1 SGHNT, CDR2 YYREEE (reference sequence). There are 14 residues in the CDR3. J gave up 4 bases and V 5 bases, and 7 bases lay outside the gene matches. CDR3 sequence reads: CASSSRGQGYEQYF. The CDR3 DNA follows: TGTGCCAGCAGTTCCAGGGGACAGGGATACGAGCAGTACTTC.

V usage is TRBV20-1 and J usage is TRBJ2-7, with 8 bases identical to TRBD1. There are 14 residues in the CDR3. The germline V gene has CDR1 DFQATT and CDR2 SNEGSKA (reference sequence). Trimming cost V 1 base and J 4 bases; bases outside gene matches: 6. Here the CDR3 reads CSARASGGRYEQYF. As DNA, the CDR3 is TGCAGTGCTAGAGCGTCAGGGGGCAGGTACGAGCAGTACTTC.

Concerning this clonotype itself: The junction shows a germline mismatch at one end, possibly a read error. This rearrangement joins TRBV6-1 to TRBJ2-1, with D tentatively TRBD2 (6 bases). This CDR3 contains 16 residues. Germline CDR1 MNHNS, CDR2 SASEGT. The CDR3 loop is CASSQDSAGRRNEQFF. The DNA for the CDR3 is TGCGCCAGCAGCCAAGATTCCGCCGGGAGAAGGAATGAGCAGTTCTTC.

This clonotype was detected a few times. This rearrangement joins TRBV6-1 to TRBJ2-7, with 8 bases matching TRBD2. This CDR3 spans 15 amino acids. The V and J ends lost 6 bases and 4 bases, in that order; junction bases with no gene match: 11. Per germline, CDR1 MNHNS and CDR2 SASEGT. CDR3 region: CASSPETGGSYEQYF. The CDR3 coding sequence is TGTGCCAGCAGCCCCGAGACGGGAGGGAGTTACGAGCAGTACTTC.

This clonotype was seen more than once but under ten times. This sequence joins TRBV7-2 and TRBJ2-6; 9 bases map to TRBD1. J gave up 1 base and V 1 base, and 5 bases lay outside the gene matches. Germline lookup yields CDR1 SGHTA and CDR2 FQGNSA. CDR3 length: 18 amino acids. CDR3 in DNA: TGTGCCAGCAGCTTAGTAGGGACAGGGCTTTCTGGGGCCAACGTCCTGACTTTC. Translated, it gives CASSLVGTGLSGANVLTF.

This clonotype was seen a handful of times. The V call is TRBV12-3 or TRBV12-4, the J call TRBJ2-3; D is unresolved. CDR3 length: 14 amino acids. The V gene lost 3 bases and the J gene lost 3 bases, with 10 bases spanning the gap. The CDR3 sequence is CASSFGTGTDTQYF. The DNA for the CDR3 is TGTGCCAGCAGTTTTGGCACCGGTACAGATACGCAGTATTTT.

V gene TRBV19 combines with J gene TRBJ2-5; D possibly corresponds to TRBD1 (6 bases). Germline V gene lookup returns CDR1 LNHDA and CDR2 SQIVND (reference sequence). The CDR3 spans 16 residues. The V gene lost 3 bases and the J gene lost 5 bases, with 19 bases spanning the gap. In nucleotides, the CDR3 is TGTGCCAGTAGTATTCAGGACAGCAGCGGTTGGGAGACCCAGTACTTC. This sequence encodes CASSIQDSSGWETQYF.

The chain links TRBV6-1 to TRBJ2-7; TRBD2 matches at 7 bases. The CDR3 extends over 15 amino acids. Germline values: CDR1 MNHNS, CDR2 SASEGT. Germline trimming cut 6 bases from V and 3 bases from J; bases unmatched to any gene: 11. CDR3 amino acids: CASRLTSAGYYEQYF. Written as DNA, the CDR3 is TGTGCCAGCAGATTAACTAGCGCCGGATACTACGAGCAGTACTTC.

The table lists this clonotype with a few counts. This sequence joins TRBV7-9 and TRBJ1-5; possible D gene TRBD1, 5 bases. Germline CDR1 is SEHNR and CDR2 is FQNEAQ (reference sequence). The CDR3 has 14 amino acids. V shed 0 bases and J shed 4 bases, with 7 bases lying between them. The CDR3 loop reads CASSLAGGNQPQHF. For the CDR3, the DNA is TGTGCCAGCAGCTTAGCCGGGGGGAATCAGCCCCAGCATTTT.

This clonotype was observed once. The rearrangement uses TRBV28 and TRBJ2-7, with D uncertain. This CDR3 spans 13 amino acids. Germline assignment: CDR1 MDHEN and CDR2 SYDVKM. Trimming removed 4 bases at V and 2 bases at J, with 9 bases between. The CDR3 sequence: CASSSGPPYEQYF. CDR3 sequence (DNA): TGTGCCAGCAGTTCCGGACCCCCCTACGAGCAGTACTTC.

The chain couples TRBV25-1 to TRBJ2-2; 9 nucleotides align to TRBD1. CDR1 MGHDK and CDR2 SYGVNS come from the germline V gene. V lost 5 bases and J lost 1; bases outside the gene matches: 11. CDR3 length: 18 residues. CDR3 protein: CASSPNPGQGQNTGELFF. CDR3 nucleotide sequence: TGTGCCAGCAGTCCGAATCCGGGACAGGGACAGAACACCGGGGAGCTGTTTTTT.

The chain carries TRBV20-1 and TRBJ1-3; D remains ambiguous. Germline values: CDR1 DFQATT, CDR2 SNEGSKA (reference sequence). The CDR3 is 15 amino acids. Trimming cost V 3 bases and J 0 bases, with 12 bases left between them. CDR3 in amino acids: CSARTDSLSGNTIYF. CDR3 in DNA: TGCAGTGCTAGGACGGATTCCCTCTCTGGAAACACCATATATTTT.

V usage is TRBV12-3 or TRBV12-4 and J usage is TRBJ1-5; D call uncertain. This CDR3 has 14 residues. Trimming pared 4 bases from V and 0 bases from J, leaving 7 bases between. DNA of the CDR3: TGTGCCAGCAGTTCCGGAGATAGCAATCAGCCCCAGCATTTT. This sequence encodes CASSSGDSNQPQHF.

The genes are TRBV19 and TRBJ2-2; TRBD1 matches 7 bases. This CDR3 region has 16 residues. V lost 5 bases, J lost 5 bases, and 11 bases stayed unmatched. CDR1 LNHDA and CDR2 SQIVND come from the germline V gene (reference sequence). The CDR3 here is CASSLYRGSHTGELFF. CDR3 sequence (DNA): TGTGCCAGTAGTCTTTACAGGGGTTCGCATACCGGGGAGCTGTTTTTT.

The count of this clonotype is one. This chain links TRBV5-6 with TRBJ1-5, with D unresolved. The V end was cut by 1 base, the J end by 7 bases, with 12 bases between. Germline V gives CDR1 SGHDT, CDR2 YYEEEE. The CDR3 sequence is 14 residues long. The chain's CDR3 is CASSLRGSGQPQHF. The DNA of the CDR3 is TGTGCCAGCAGCTTGCGGGGTTCGGGACAGCCCCAGCATTTT.

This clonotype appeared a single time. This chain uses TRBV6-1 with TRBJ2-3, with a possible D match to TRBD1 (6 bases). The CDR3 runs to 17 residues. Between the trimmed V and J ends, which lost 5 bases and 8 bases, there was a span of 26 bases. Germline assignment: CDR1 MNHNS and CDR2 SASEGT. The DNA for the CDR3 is TGTGCCAGCAGTCAACAGGGAACTAGGGCGGACCGGGGTACGCAGTATTTT. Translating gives CASSQQGTRADRGTQYF.

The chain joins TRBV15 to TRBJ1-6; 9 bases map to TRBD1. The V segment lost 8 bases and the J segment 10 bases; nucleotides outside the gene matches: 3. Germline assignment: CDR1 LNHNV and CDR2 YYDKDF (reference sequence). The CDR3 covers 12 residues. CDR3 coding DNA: TGTGCCACCGGGACAGGGAACTCACCCCTCCACTTT. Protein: CATGTGNSPLHF.

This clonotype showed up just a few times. In DNA form, the CDR3 reads TGTGCCAGCAGCTTACTTACTAGCGGGAGTCACGAGCAGTACTTC. The encoded protein is CASSLLTSGSHEQYF. The genes are TRBV7-8 and TRBJ2-7; 11 positions match TRBD2. This CDR3 is 15 amino acids long. The trim removed 2 bases at V and 5 bases at J, leaving 5 bases unmatched. Germline CDR1 is SGHVS and CDR2 is FQNEAQ.

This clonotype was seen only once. CDR3 nucleotides: TGTGCCTGGAGTGGGGCAAATTCACCCCTCCACTTT. Its protein is CAWSGANSPLHF. This rearrangement joins TRBV30 to TRBJ1-6; no clear D gene. Per the germline V gene, CDR1 is GTSNPN and CDR2 is SVGIG (reference sequence). V lost 1 base, J lost 7 bases, and 5 bases lay in between. The CDR3 extends over 12 amino acids.

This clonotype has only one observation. The CDR3 DNA sequence: TGTGCCAGCAGCTCCCTAGGGGGACAGGAAATTAATGAAAAACTGTTTTTT. Translating it yields CASSSLGGQEINEKLFF. The chain uses TRBV7-9 and TRBJ1-4, with TRBD1 identical over 8 bases. From germline, CDR1 is SEHNR and CDR2 FQNEAQ (reference sequence). Germline trimming cut 4 bases from V and 4 bases from J; bases unmatched to any gene: 11. The CDR3 has 17 amino acids.

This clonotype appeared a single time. For the CDR3, the DNA is TGTGCCAGCAGTTATAACCCGAACACCGGGGAGCTGTTTTTT. The encoded protein is CASSYNPNTGELFF. This rearrangement joins TRBV28 to TRBJ2-2; no clear D gene. V lost 4 bases to trimming and J lost 0 bases, with 6 bases between them. The CDR3 extends over 14 amino acids. Germline values: CDR1 MDHEN, CDR2 SYDVKM.